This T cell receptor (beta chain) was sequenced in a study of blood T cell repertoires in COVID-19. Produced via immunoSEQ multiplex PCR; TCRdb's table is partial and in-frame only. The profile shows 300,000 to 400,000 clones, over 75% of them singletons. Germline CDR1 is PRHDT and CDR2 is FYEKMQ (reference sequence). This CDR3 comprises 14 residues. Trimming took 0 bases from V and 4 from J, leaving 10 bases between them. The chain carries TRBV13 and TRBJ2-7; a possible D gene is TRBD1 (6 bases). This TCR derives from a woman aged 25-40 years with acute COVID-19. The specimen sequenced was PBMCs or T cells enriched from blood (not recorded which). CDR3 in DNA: TGTGCCAGCAGCTTAGGGGTTCAGGGGTACGAGCAGTACTTC. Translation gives CASSLGVQGYEQYF.